What follows is one TCR beta chain and its context. Per the original data handling: From reference gene primer amplification, estimates of nucleated cell counts were derived. The repertoire was sequenced with immunoSEQ multiplex PCR; TCRdb's copy has only in-frame clones and lacks some. V and J calls and clone size are copied from that table; D and trimming were computed from the DNA. This table has roughly 220,000 clones, more than 85% appearing once. The germline V and J ends were trimmed by 1 base and 7 bases, with 10 bases remaining between them. Germline CDR1 SEHNR, CDR2 FQNEAQ (reference sequence). The CDR3 consists of 14 residues. The data belong to a study of blood T cell repertoires in COVID-19. At the level of the study: The United States, Italy and Spain were the sources of the acute and convalescent COVID-19 samples.

Seattle's cohort entered during active infection and was followed longitudinally. The chain carries TRBV7-9 and TRBJ2-2, with a tentative D call TRBD2 (5 bases). The receptor's source is a woman in her forties or fifties with COVID-19, enrolled during active disease. Sequencing was done on a sample of peripheral blood. The chain's CDR3 is CASSLVGGDGELFF. CDR3 in DNA: TGTGCCAGCAGCTTAGTTGGAGGAGACGGGGAGCTGTTTTTT.